What follows are 21 T cell receptor beta chains derived from one specimen sequenced in a study of blood T cell repertoires in COVID-19. Assay: immunoSEQ multiplex PCR; the TCRdb copy retains only in-frame clones and omits some. The table lists hundreds of thousands of clones, under 90% of them singletons. The sample comprised PBMCs or T cells enriched from blood (not recorded which). The receptors were gathered from a woman in her forties or fifties who had been exposed to COVID-19.

This clone showed up many times. The chain has TRBV6-2 or TRBV6-3 and TRBJ2-3; 12 nucleotides match TRBD2. Germline CDR1 reads MNHEY; CDR2 reads SVGEGT. V was pared by 0 bases and J by 5 bases, with 9 bases of the junction left unmatched. The CDR3 is 18 amino acids. CDR3 nucleotides: TGTGCCAGCAGTTACTCGAATCTAGCGGGGGGGCTACAAGATACGCAGTATTTT. This gives the protein CASSYSNLAGGLQDTQYF.

The V and J genes are TRBV11-2 and TRBJ1-1, with D possibly matching TRBD1 (6 bases). The CDR3 has 12 residues. Germline assignment: CDR1 SGHAT and CDR2 FQNNGV. Trimming stripped 5 bases from V and 13 bases from J, with 17 bases between. As DNA, the CDR3 is TGTGCCAGCAGCCATCCGGGGGGCGTCGGTTTCTTT. It encodes CASSHPGGVGFF.

The chain couples TRBV19 to TRBJ1-2; 7 bases fit TRBD1. The CDR3 has 12 amino acids. V was clipped by 10 bases and J by 8 bases; unmatched bases: 10. Per the germline V gene, CDR1 is LNHDA and CDR2 is SQIVND (reference sequence). The CDR3, as DNA: TGTGCCACGGATTCAGGGGGTTGGGGCTACACCTTC. Translated: CATDSGGWGYTF.

To note about this clone: This CDR3 is also generated by other DNA sequences in the sample. The chain carries TRBV28 and TRBJ1-5; TRBD1 matches at 7 bases. This CDR3 has 14 residues. The V and J ends lost 3 bases and 7 bases, in that order; junction bases with no gene match: 6. CDR1 and CDR2 from the germline V gene are MDHEN and SYDVKM. The DNA of the CDR3 is TGTGCCAGCAGTTTGGGCAGGGGGAACCAGCCCCAGCATTTT. It translates to CASSLGRGNQPQHF.

The V and J genes are TRBV11-3 and TRBJ2-1, with 9 bases fitting TRBD2. The V and J ends lost 5 bases and 5 bases, in that order; junction bases with no gene match: 10. Germline assignment: CDR1 SGHNT and CDR2 YENEEA. This CDR3 is built from 16 residues. The CDR3 nucleotides are TGTGCCAGCAGCCTCCACGCGGGGGGGTCTAACAATGAGCAGTTCTTC. As protein: CASSLHAGGSNNEQFF. The complete variable domain, with remaining parts taken from reference TRBV11-3 and TRBJ2-1, reads EAGVVQSPRYKIIEKKQPVAFWCNPISGHNTLYWYLQNLGQGPELLIRYENEEAVDDSQLPKDRFSAERLKGVDSTLKIQPAELGDSAVYLCASSLHAGGSNNEQFFGPGTRLTVL.

This clone was observed at least ten times. The rearrangement joins TRBV2 to TRBJ1-2, with a tentative D call TRBD1 (6 bases). CDR1 and CDR2 (germline): SNHLY, FYNNEI. The length of the CDR3 is 14 residues. V lost 2 bases and J 5 bases, leaving 12 bases between the germline ends. The CDR3 loop reads CASSETGMEYGYTF. The CDR3 DNA sequence: TGTGCCAGCAGTGAAACAGGGATGGAATATGGCTACACCTTC. Combining the CDR3 with reference TRBV2 and TRBJ1-2 gives the whole variable domain EPEVTQTPSHQVTQMGQEVILRCVPISNHLYFYWYRQILGQKVEFLVSFYNNEISEKSEIFDDQFSVERPDGSNFTLKIRSTKLEDSAMYFCASSETGMEYGYTFGSGTRLTVV.

The chain couples TRBV10-3 to TRBJ2-7; D uncertain. The CDR3 spans 11 residues. CDR1 is ENHRY and CDR2 is SYGVKD in the germline V gene. Trimming cost V 2 bases and J 6 bases, with 5 bases left between them. The CDR3 is CAISETREQYF. CDR3 bases: TGTGCCATCAGTGAGACGCGCGAGCAGTACTTC.

V usage is TRBV6-5 and J usage is TRBJ1-1; 10 bases fit TRBD1. In germline, CDR1 is MNHEY, CDR2 SVGAGI. V dropped 8 bases and J dropped 4; count of bases not matched to a gene: 1. The CDR3 loop spans 12 amino acids. The CDR3 here is CASRDRGTEAFF. CDR3 DNA sequence: TGTGCCAGCCGGGACAGGGGCACTGAAGCTTTCTTT.

J is TRBJ1-2 and V is TRBV5-6; perhaps TRBD1 as D (5 bases). This CDR3 comprises 12 residues. Deletions cut 3 bases from V and 8 bases from J, with 11 bases between. Germline V gene sequence: CDR1 SGHDT, CDR2 YYEEEE. The CDR3, as DNA: TGTGCCAGCAGCTCGCGGACAAGAGGCTACACCTTC. As protein: CASSSRTRGYTF.

V usage is TRBV12-3 or TRBV12-4 and J usage is TRBJ2-7; D may be TRBD2 (5 bases). This CDR3 has 13 amino acids. The V gene lost 3 bases and the J gene lost 1 base, with 7 bases spanning the gap. As DNA, the CDR3 is TGTGCCAGCAGTTTTGGACTGTCCTACGAGCAGTACTTC. Translating gives CASSFGLSYEQYF.

A single count supports this clone. This chain links TRBV10-2 with TRBJ1-6; D not resolved. Trimming took 5 bases from V and 10 from J, leaving 15 bases between them. The CDR3 runs 14 residues. Germline CDR1 reads WSHSY; CDR2 reads SAAADI. The CDR3 nucleotides read TGCGCCAGCAGTAGGGTGCTTGGAGGGTCACCCCTCCACTTT. It translates to CASSRVLGGSPLHF.

The CDR3 spells CASSQESGANGELFF. As DNA, the CDR3 is TGTGCCAGCAGCCAAGAATCAGGGGCTAACGGGGAGCTGTTTTTT. The chain couples TRBV7-3 to TRBJ2-2; D is perhaps TRBD1 (6 bases). There are 15 residues in the CDR3. Germline V CDR1 and CDR2: SGHTA, FQGTGA. The V end was cut by 5 bases, the J end by 7 bases, with 17 bases between.

The V call is TRBV5-1, the J call TRBJ1-2, with 8 bases matching TRBD1. V was pared by 2 bases and J by 7 bases, with 7 bases of the junction left unmatched. Germline lookup yields CDR1 SGHRS and CDR2 YFSETQ. The CDR3 runs 14 residues. CDR3 region: CASSFGQGGGGYTF. The CDR3, as DNA: TGCGCCAGCAGCTTCGGACAGGGAGGAGGTGGCTACACCTTC.

The V call is TRBV19, the J call TRBJ1-6; 7 bases are a match to TRBD1. The CDR3 has 15 residues. V was pared by 7 bases and J by 7 bases, with 10 bases of the junction left unmatched. Germline CDR1 LNHDA, CDR2 SQIVND (reference sequence). For the CDR3, the DNA is TGTGCCAGTATCGGAAGTGACAGGGAGAATTCACCCCTCCACTTT. Its protein is CASIGSDRENSPLHF. Using reference TRBV19 and TRBJ1-6 for the parts outside the CDR3, the full variable domain is DGGITQSPKYLFRKEGQNVTLSCEQNLNHDAMYWYRQDPGQGLRLIYYSQIVNDFQKGDIAEGYSVSREKKESFPLTVTSAQKNPTAFYLCASIGSDRENSPLHFGNGTRLTVT.

The V call is TRBV7-6, the J call TRBJ2-2; D is possibly TRBD1 (5 bases). This CDR3 contains 13 residues. Germline loops: CDR1 SGHVS, CDR2 FNYEAQ. Trimming removed 1 base from V and 5 bases from J, with 5 bases in between. CDR3 DNA: TGTGCCAGCAGCTTAGGACAGACCGGGGAGCTGTTTTTT. Its translation: CASSLGQTGELFF.

This rearrangement joins TRBV6-5 to TRBJ2-2, with 8 bases aligning to TRBD1. The trim removed 4 bases at V and 2 bases at J, leaving 3 bases unmatched. This CDR3 has 15 amino acids. CDR1 and CDR2 (germline): MNHEY, SVGAGI. Here the CDR3 reads CASSLGQGNTGELFF. The CDR3 DNA is TGTGCCAGCAGTTTAGGACAGGGCAACACCGGGGAGCTGTTTTTT.

The genes are TRBV11-3 and TRBJ2-2; 10 nucleotides agree with TRBD1. The trim removed 6 bases at V and 8 bases at J, leaving 9 bases unmatched. This CDR3 has 15 amino acids. Germline V gives CDR1 SGHNT, CDR2 YENEEA. The chain's CDR3 is CASRHTGTGEGELFF. The CDR3 DNA reads TGTGCCAGCAGGCATACCGGGACAGGGGAAGGGGAGCTGTTTTTT.

This chain joins TRBV2 and TRBJ2-7; 10 nucleotides agree with TRBD1. V trimming: 6 bases; J trimming: 0 bases; junction bases outside the gene matches: 2. This CDR3 has 14 amino acids. Per germline, CDR1 SNHLY and CDR2 FYNNEI. The CDR3 here is CASSRDRGSYEQYF. The CDR3 bases are TGTGCCAGCAGCCGGGACAGGGGCTCCTACGAGCAGTACTTC.

This clone was seen just once. The V gene is TRBV28, the J gene TRBJ1-1; 7 nucleotides line up with TRBD1. The germline CDR1 and CDR2 sequences are MDHEN and SYDVKM. This CDR3 is built from 13 residues. With V trimmed by 5 bases and J by 8 bases, 8 bases remained unmatched. Here the CDR3 DNA reads TGTGCCAGCAGTCCCGGAGACAGGGTGGAAGCTTTCTTT. It translates to CASSPGDRVEAFF. Filled out from reference TRBV28 and TRBJ1-1, the complete variable domain reads DVKVTQSSRYLVKRTGEKVFLECVQDMDHENMFWYRQDPGLGLRLIYFSYDVKMKEKGDIPEGYSVSREKKERFSLILESASTNQTSMYLCASSPGDRVEAFFGQGTRLTVV.

This chain uses TRBV28 with TRBJ1-1, with 7 bases fitting TRBD1. Germline trimming cut 4 bases from V and 3 bases from J; bases unmatched to any gene: 5. The CDR3 sequence is 14 residues long. The V gene's germline CDR1 is MDHEN and CDR2 SYDVKM. The CDR3 loop is CASSSQGMYTEAFF. In DNA form, the CDR3 reads TGTGCCAGCAGTTCACAGGGGATGTACACTGAAGCTTTCTTT.

This rearrangement joins TRBV28 to TRBJ1-5, with D possibly being TRBD1 (6 bases). Trimming removed 5 bases at V and 2 bases at J, with 22 bases between. The germline V gene has CDR1 MDHEN and CDR2 SYDVKM. This CDR3 region has 18 residues. CDR3 protein: CASSVTRGPMYGNQPQHF. The CDR3 bases are TGTGCCAGCAGTGTCACCAGGGGCCCCATGTATGGCAATCAGCCCCAGCATTTT.